The subject of this entry is one T cell receptor beta chain. The CDR3 has 14 amino acids. Germline V gene sequence: CDR1 SGHTA, CDR2 FQGNSA. The V end was cut by 3 bases, the J end by 3 bases, with 12 bases between. Method: immunoSEQ multiplex PCR; TCRdb's copy keeps in-frame clones and lacks some. The sample carries about 18,000 clones, approximately 90% recorded once. The data stem from a study of T cell changes during pregnancy in multiple sclerosis. The chain recombines TRBV7-2 with TRBJ2-7, with D perhaps matching TRBD2 (6 bases). The TCR was taken from a female donor in good health, enrolled as a control in a pregnancy study. The sequencing used CD4+ T cells from peripheral blood mononuclear cells, collected in the first trimester of pregnancy. The DNA for the CDR3 is TGTGCCAGCAGCTTTAGCGGTGGGGACTACGAGCAGTACTTC. Translating gives CASSFSGGDYEQYF.